This T cell receptor beta chain was captured by sequencing in a study of a mutant IDH1 vaccine in newly diagnosed glioma. Study in general: There were eight vaccinations for patients, given in weeks 1, 3, 5, 7, 11, 15, 19 and 23. Treated individuals were about 62% male and about 40% female, averaging approximately 40 years of age.

Germline V CDR1 and CDR2: MNHEY, SMNVEV (reference sequence). The CDR3 contains 16 residues. V shed 8 bases and J shed 3 bases, with 22 bases lying between them. Study outcomes and limitations: Vaccine-induced immune responses were detected in about 93% of patients.

The assay was immunoSEQ multiplex PCR, and TCRdb's table has in-frame clones only and misses some. Seen here are about 11,000 clones, about 87% observed once, and the top ten hold around 5.2%. This clone has a single count. Its antigen is unidentified. As to time point: week 23, last vaccination. A 20-mer mutant IDH1 peptide at 300 ug was injected subcutaneously with topical imiquimod. New WHO grade 3 or 4 IDH1-mutant, ATRX-lost astrocytomas were present in all donors. J is TRBJ1-2 and V is TRBV27; possible D gene TRBD1, 6 bases. The origin of this receptor is a middle-aged woman with glioma. Some clones in this sample may be carry-over from other donors' samples. The specimen comprised PBMCs, sampled from a glioma patient whose treatment included an IDH1 peptide vaccine. The CDR3 nucleotides read TGTGCCAGCCGAAGAGAAGGGACACCCAACCACTATGGCTACACCTTC. Its protein is CASRREGTPNHYGYTF.